These 17 T cell receptor beta chains originate from one sample sequenced in a study of vaccination and CD4 T cells after COVID-19 (dated by TCRdb to between 2021 and 2024). The method behind the library was PCR. This sample was sequenced with an Illumina iSeq 100. At the Johns Hopkins FTIC core, DNA from the cultured CD4+ T cells underwent TCR sequencing with the Oncomine TCR Beta short-read assay. The public reads were quality trimmed at Q25 with fastp and then assembled into clones with MiXCR by TCRdb, keeping productive beta chains. Every CDR3 protein is listed once, alongside the most common genes and DNA of its rows. This sample is represented by about 19,000 distinct CDR3 sequences; less than 60% of them were singletons. The ten biggest clones cover nearly 2.5% of the sample. These receptors' targets are unknown. The treatment or condition label for this specimen denotes: roughly nine-day PBMC culture with coronavirus spike peptide pools or control peptides (ViraFEST assay).

Sequenced here: CD4+ T cells from blood, cultured in vitro, sampled after SARS-CoV-2 vaccination. The receptors originated from a human donor who had recovered from COVID-19.

CDR3 amino acids: CASSSNSNYGYTF. The CDR3, as DNA: TGTGCCAGCAGTTCAAACAGTAACTATGGCTACACCTTC. V and J are TRBV27 and TRBJ1-2; the D is unclear. Germline-derived CDR1 and CDR2 are MNHEY and SMNVEV (reference sequence). The CDR3 length is 13 residues. The V end was cut by 4 bases, the J end by 1 base, with 7 bases between.

The chain joins TRBV27 to TRBJ2-7; D not resolved. With 4 bases removed from V and 2 bases from J, the gap between germline ends came to 0 bases. Germline values: CDR1 MNHEY, CDR2 SMNVEV (reference sequence). This CDR3 region has 10 residues. CDR3 loop: CASSSYEQYF. In nucleotides, the CDR3 is TGTGCCAGCAGTTCCTACGAGCAGTACTTC.

In its sample, this clonotype was seen once. The genes are TRBV6-1 and TRBJ1-2, with 7 bases lining up with TRBD1. V trimming: 7 bases; J trimming: 5 bases; junction bases outside the gene matches: 10. Germline CDR1 MNHNS, CDR2 SASEGT. The CDR3 is made up of 14 amino acids. CDR3 in amino acids: CASTWTGAIYGYTF. Written as DNA, the CDR3 is TGTGCCAGCACCTGGACAGGAGCCATTTATGGCTACACCTTC.

The chain employs TRBV10-3 and TRBJ2-7, with 8 bases lining up with TRBD1. Trimming at V came to 4 bases and at J to 3 bases, leaving 8 bases not matched to a gene. The germline V gene has CDR1 ENHRY and CDR2 SYGVKD. The length of the CDR3 is 15 residues. The CDR3 here is CAISGSQGADYEQYF. Here the CDR3 DNA reads TGTGCCATCAGTGGAAGTCAGGGGGCGGACTACGAGCAGTACTTC.

This rearrangement joins TRBV28 to TRBJ1-4; a possible D gene is TRBD1 (5 bases). Germline CDR1 MDHEN, CDR2 SYDVKM. The CDR3 consists of 17 residues. V lost 5 bases and J 4 bases, leaving 20 bases between the germline ends. CDR3 coding DNA: TGTGCCAGCAGTCATCCGGGACCCCAGACTTTTAATGAAAAACTGTTTTTT. This sequence encodes CASSHPGPQTFNEKLFF.

This clonotype was counted once. This chain joins TRBV7-2 and TRBJ1-3; possible D gene TRBD1, 6 bases. V lost 3 bases and J lost 11, with 14 bases in between. The CDR3 totals 13 residues. Germline V CDR1 and CDR2: SGHTA, FQGNSA. For the CDR3, the DNA is TGTGCCAGCAGCTTCGAAAGAAGGGGGGCCATATATTTT. Translated, it gives CASSFERRGAIYF.

Written as DNA, the CDR3 is TGTGCCAGTAGTATATCTAAGGGAGCAGATACGCAGTATTTT. Its protein product is CASSISKGADTQYF. The gene calls are TRBV19 and TRBJ2-3; D is perhaps TRBD2 (5 bases). The CDR3 loop spans 14 amino acids. Germline V gene data show CDR1 as LNHDA and CDR2 as SQIVND (reference sequence). Trimming left V 2 bases short and J 4 bases short, with 10 bases between.

The chain uses TRBV30 and TRBJ2-7; D is perhaps TRBD2 (5 bases). Germline CDR1 and CDR2: GTSNPN and SVGIG (reference sequence). The CDR3 runs to 13 residues. Deletions cut 0 bases from V and 6 bases from J, with 12 bases between. CDR3 sequence reads: CAWSVTGVSEQYF. CDR3 sequence (DNA): TGTGCCTGGAGTGTCACCGGGGTCTCCGAGCAGTACTTC.

This clonotype was detected a few times. The V and J genes are TRBV20-1 and TRBJ2-7; TRBD2 matches 12 bases. This CDR3 is built from 17 residues. The junction had 16 bases not matched to a gene; V was cut back by 5 bases and J by 5 bases. CDR1 DFQATT and CDR2 SNEGSKA come from the germline V gene (reference sequence). For the CDR3, the DNA is TGCAGTGCTGAGGGACTAGCGGGCATCAAGCCCGTCAACGAGCAGTACTTC. Amino acids: CSAEGLAGIKPVNEQYF.

The chain recombines TRBV5-6 with TRBJ1-1, with D possibly being TRBD1 (6 bases). Germline values: CDR1 SGHDT, CDR2 YYEEEE. The CDR3 consists of 14 residues. V lost 5 bases to trimming and J lost 1 base, with 12 bases between them. This CDR3 is CASSWGGRNTEAFF. In DNA form, the CDR3 reads TGTGCCAGCAGTTGGGGGGGCAGGAACACTGAAGCTTTCTTT.

The V and J genes are TRBV5-4 and TRBJ1-1, with D hard to call. This CDR3 contains 12 residues. Trimming pared 4 bases from V and 3 bases from J, leaving 7 bases between. Germline CDR1 reads SGHNT; CDR2 reads YYREEE (reference sequence). The CDR3 reads CASSLQDTEAFF. CDR3 sequence (DNA): TGTGCCAGCAGCCTACAAGACACTGAAGCTTTCTTT.

This clonotype occurred a few times. The chain combines TRBV20-1 with TRBJ1-5; unclear D gene. The CDR3 is 14 residues long. Trimming took off 3 bases at V and 3 bases at J, with 12 bases between the two ends. Germline loops: CDR1 DFQATT, CDR2 SNEGSKA (reference sequence). CDR3 region: CSASVGVPNQPQHF. The DNA of the CDR3 is TGCAGTGCTAGTGTAGGAGTTCCCAATCAGCCCCAGCATTTT.

This rearrangement joins TRBV15 to TRBJ1-2, with D unresolved. The CDR3 spans 14 residues. V was pared by 0 bases and J by 3 bases, with 8 bases between. The germline V gene encodes CDR1 LNHNV and CDR2 YYDKDF (reference sequence). CDR3 DNA: TGTGCCACCAGCAGAGATGTGGGGTACTATGGCTACACCTTC. Translation gives CATSRDVGYYGYTF.

The chain has TRBV30 and TRBJ1-2; 10 bases fit TRBD1. This CDR3 is 15 amino acids long. The V and J ends lost 5 bases and 6 bases, in that order; junction bases with no gene match: 12. CDR1 is GTSNPN, CDR2 SVGIG, per germline (reference sequence). The CDR3 reads CAWVRQGAVLHGYTF. DNA of the CDR3: TGTGCCTGGGTGAGACAGGGGGCCGTCTTACATGGCTACACCTTC. The complete variable domain, with remaining parts taken from reference TRBV30 and TRBJ1-2, reads SQTIHQWPATLVQPVGSPLSLECTVEGTSNPNLYWYRQAAGRGLQLLFYSVGIGQISSEVPQNLSASRPQDRQFILSSKKLLLSDSGFYLCAWVRQGAVLHGYTFGSGTRLTVV.

The CDR3 sequence: CASSSQNPRNEQFF. Written as DNA, the CDR3 is TGCGCCAGCAGCTCGCAAAACCCAAGGAATGAGCAGTTCTTC. The chain recombines TRBV5-1 with TRBJ2-1; D is undetermined. V lost 3 bases to trimming and J lost 7 bases, with 14 bases between them. Germline CDR1 reads SGHRS; CDR2 reads YFSETQ. The CDR3 covers 14 residues.

The V gene is TRBV27, the J gene TRBJ2-5, with TRBD2 as a possible D gene (6 bases). The CDR3 has 15 residues. Per the germline V gene, CDR1 is MNHEY and CDR2 is SMNVEV (reference sequence). V lost 6 bases to trimming and J lost 1 base, with 15 bases between them. The CDR3 loop is CASSSLGLSQETQYF. CDR3 nucleotide sequence: TGTGCCAGCAGCTCACTTGGACTATCCCAAGAGACCCAGTACTTC.

The chain combines TRBV7-6 with TRBJ1-3, with TRBD1 identical over 7 bases. This CDR3 is built from 15 residues. Germline values: CDR1 SGHVS, CDR2 FNYEAQ. V shed 3 bases, J shed 0 bases, and the junction held 2 bases outside the gene matches. The CDR3 DNA is TGTGCCAGCAGCTTCCGGGACAGCTCTGGAAACACCATATATTTT. It codes for CASSFRDSSGNTIYF.